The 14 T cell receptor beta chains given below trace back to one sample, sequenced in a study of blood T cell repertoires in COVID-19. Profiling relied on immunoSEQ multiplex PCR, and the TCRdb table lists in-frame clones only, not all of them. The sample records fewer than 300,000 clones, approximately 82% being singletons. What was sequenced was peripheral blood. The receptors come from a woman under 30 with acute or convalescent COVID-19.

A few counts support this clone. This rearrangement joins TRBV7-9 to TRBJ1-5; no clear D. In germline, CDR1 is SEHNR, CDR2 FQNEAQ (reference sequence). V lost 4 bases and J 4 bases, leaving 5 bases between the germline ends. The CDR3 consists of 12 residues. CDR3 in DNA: TGTGCCAGCAGCTACGAGAATCAGCCCCAGCATTTT. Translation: CASSYENQPQHF.

For the CDR3, the DNA is TGTGCCACCCGTTTGGCGGTGAACACTGAAGCTTTCTTT. Protein product: CATRLAVNTEAFF. V and J are TRBV7-9 and TRBJ1-1; D ambiguous. Trimming shortened V by 10 bases and J by 0 bases, and 12 bases separated the two germline ends. The CDR3 sequence is 13 residues long. Germline V lookup: CDR1 SEHNR, CDR2 FQNEAQ (reference sequence).

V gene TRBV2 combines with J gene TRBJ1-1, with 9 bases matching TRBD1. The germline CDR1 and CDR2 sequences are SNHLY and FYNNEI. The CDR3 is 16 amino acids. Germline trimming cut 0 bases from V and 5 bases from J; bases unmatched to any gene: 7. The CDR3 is CASSEAPGQGWTEAFF. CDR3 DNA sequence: TGTGCCAGCAGTGAAGCGCCGGGACAGGGTTGGACTGAAGCTTTCTTT.

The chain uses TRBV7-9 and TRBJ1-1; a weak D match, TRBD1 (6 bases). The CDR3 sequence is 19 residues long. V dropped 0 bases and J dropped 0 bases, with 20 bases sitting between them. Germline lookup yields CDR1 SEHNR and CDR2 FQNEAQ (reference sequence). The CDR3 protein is CASSLAIPLPGHMNTEAFF. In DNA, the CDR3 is TGTGCCAGCAGCTTAGCGATACCACTTCCGGGACACATGAACACTGAAGCTTTCTTT.

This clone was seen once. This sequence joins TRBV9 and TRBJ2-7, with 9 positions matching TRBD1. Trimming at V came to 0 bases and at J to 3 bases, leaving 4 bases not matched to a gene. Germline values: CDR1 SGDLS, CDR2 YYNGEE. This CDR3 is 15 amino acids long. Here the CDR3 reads CASSVGGQGRYEQYF. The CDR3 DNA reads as TGTGCCAGCAGCGTAGGAGGACAGGGGCGCTACGAGCAGTACTTC.

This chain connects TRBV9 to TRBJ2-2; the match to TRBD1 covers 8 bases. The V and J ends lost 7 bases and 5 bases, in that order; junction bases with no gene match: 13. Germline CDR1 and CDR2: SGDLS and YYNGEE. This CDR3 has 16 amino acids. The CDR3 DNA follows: TGTGCCAGCGGAGTTGACCCAAGACAGGGGACCGGGGAGCTGTTTTTT. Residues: CASGVDPRQGTGELFF.

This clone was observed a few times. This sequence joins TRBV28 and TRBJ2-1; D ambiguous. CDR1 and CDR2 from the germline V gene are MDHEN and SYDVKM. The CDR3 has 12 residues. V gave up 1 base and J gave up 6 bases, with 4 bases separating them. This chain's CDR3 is CASSLFGNEQFF. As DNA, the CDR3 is TGTGCCAGCAGTTTATTCGGCAATGAGCAGTTCTTC.

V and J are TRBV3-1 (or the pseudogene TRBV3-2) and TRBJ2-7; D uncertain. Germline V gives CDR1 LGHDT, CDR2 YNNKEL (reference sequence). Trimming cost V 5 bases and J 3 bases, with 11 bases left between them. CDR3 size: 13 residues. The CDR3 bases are TGTGCCAGCAGCGGTGCGGCCATCTACGAGCAGTACTTC. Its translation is CASSGAAIYEQYF.

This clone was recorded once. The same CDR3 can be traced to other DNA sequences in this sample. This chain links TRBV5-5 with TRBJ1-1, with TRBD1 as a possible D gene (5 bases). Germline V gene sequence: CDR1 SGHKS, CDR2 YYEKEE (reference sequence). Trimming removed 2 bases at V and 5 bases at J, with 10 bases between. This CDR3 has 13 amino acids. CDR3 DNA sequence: TGTGCCAGCAGCTTAAGCGGGGGGACTGAAGCTTTCTTT. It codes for CASSLSGGTEAFF.

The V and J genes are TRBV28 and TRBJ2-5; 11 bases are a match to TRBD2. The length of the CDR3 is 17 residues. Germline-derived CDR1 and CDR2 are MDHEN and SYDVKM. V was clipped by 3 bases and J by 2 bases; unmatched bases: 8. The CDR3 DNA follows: TGTGCCAGCAGTTTTGAACTAGCGGGAGAGGATCAAGAGACCCAGTACTTC. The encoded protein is CASSFELAGEDQETQYF.

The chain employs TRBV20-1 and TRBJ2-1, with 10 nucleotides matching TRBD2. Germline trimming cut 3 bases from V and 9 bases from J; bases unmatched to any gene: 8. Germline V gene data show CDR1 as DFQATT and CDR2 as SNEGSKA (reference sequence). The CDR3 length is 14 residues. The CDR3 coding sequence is TGCAGTGCTAGTGCTAGCGGGAGAAGGGGTGAGCAGTTCTTC. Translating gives CSASASGRRGEQFF.

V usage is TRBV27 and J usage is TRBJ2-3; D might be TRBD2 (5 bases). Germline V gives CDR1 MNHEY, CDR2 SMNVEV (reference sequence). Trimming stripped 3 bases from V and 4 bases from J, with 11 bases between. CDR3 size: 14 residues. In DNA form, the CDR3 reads TGTGCCAGCAGTTTCCTTGGAGCGGCAGATACGCAGTATTTT. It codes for CASSFLGAADTQYF.

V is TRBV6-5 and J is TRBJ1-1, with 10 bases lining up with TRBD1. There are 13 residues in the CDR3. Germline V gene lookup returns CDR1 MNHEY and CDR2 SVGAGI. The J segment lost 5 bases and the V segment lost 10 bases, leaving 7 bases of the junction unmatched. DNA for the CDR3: TGTGCCACCCAGGACAGGGGGTTTACTGAAGCTTTCTTT. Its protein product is CATQDRGFTEAFF.

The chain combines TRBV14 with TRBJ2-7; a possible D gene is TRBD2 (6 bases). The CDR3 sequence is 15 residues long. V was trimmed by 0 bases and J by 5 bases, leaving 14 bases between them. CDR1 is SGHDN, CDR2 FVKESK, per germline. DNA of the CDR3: TGTGCCAGCAGCCAAGAACGGACCCGGAGGGACGAGCAGTACTTC. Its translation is CASSQERTRRDEQYF.